Listed here are 28 T cell receptor beta chains from one sample, sequenced in a study of blood T cell repertoires in COVID-19. Generated by immunoSEQ multiplex PCR, the TCRdb table keeps only in-frame clones and is missing some. The sample has roughly 200,000 clones, over 80% seen once; the top ten hold 1.2%. Sample: PBMCs or T cells enriched from blood (not recorded which). The receptors originated from a young man who had recovered from COVID-19.

This clone was recorded once. This sequence joins TRBV10-1 and TRBJ1-5, with a weak D call TRBD1 (6 bases). There are 16 residues in the CDR3. Germline values: CDR1 WNHNN, CDR2 SYGVQD (reference sequence). Deletions cut 6 bases from V and 2 bases from J, with 17 bases between. The CDR3 coding sequence is TGCGCCAGCAGCAGTAAGCGACAGGCGGGCAATCAGCCCCAGCATTTT. Its translation: CASSSKRQAGNQPQHF.

The chain couples TRBV7-9 to TRBJ2-3; possibly TRBD2 for D (5 bases). The CDR3 length is 15 residues. Germline lookup yields CDR1 SEHNR and CDR2 FQNEAQ (reference sequence). V lost 2 bases to trimming and J lost 0 bases, with 9 bases between them. The CDR3 DNA reads as TGTGCCAGCAGCTTAATATTAGCGAGCACAGATACGCAGTATTTT. This gives the protein CASSLILASTDTQYF.

The CDR3 DNA sequence: TGTGCCAGCAGCTCCTACAGACTAGCGGAAGTTCGGCCCCCACAAGAGACCCAGTACTTC. It encodes CASSSYRLAEVRPPQETQYF. The chain links TRBV5-4 to TRBJ2-5; TRBD2 agrees at 9 bases. The germline CDR1 and CDR2 sequences are SGHNT and YYREEE (reference sequence). This CDR3 has 20 amino acids. With 3 bases clipped from V and 2 bases from J, the junction kept 20 bases outside the gene matches.

V is TRBV10-3 and J is TRBJ1-6; 8 bases are a match to TRBD1. The V gene's germline CDR1 is ENHRY and CDR2 SYGVKD. This CDR3 region has 13 residues. The trim removed 10 bases at V and 10 bases at J, leaving 9 bases unmatched. CDR3 residues: CATRTGLGSPLHF. As DNA, the CDR3 is TGTGCCACCCGGACAGGGCTAGGGTCACCCCTCCACTTT.

This chain links TRBV18 with TRBJ1-4, with TRBD1 as a possible D gene (6 bases). The length of the CDR3 is 15 residues. Per the germline V gene, CDR1 is KGHSH and CDR2 is LQKENI. Trimming pared 1 base from V and 8 bases from J, leaving 14 bases between. CDR3 coding DNA: TGTGCCAGCTCACCACTTTTACAGGGATCCGAAAAACTGTTTTTT. Translation: CASSPLLQGSEKLFF.

In this sample, this clone turned up a few times. The chain employs TRBV6-5 and TRBJ2-3; tentative D call: TRBD1 (5 bases). This CDR3 has 15 residues. Germline CDR1 MNHEY, CDR2 SVGAGI. V was trimmed by 0 bases and J by 2 bases, leaving 9 bases between them. CDR3: CASSYSPGLTDTQYF. DNA for the CDR3: TGTGCCAGCAGTTACTCGCCAGGGCTCACAGATACGCAGTATTTT.

V gene TRBV6-4 combines with J gene TRBJ2-1; 11 positions match TRBD2. The germline V gene has CDR1 MRHNA and CDR2 SNTAGT. CDR3 length equals 15 residues. Trimming removed 4 bases from V and 5 bases from J; junction bases left unmatched: 4. The chain's CDR3 is CASSVVAGGNNEQFF. The CDR3 DNA reads as TGTGCCAGCAGTGTGGTAGCGGGGGGGAACAATGAGCAGTTCTTC.

J is TRBJ2-7 and V is TRBV18, with a possible D match to TRBD2 (5 bases). V lost 2 bases to trimming and J lost 4 bases, with 12 bases between them. The CDR3 is 14 residues long. CDR1 and CDR2 from the germline V gene are KGHSH and LQKENI. CDR3 in amino acids: CASSPTGNSYEQYF. CDR3 DNA: TGTGCCAGCTCACCAACGGGGAATTCTTACGAGCAGTACTTC.

This clone appeared a single time. The CDR3: CASRGAGPEETQYF. DNA for the CDR3: TGTGCCAGCAGGGGAGCGGGCCCGGAAGAGACCCAGTACTTC. This sequence joins TRBV27 and TRBJ2-5; maybe TRBD2 (6 bases). This CDR3 is built from 14 residues. Trimming removed 6 bases from V and 3 bases from J, with 14 bases in between. Germline CDR1 and CDR2: MNHEY and SMNVEV (reference sequence).

This chain connects TRBV21-1 to TRBJ1-5; the DNA was not compared with TRBD1, the D call given in the table. TRBV21-1 represents a pseudogene. The CDR3 extends over 18 amino acids. CDR3 loop: CASSKERWDSAYNQPQHF. DNA of the CDR3: TGTGCCAGCAGCAAAGAAAGATGGGACAGCGCATACAATCAGCCCCAGCATTTT.

The table lists this clone with a count of one. J is TRBJ2-7 and V is TRBV2, with D perhaps TRBD1 (6 bases). CDR3 length: 18 amino acids. CDR1 is SNHLY, CDR2 FYNNEI, per germline. V was clipped by 1 base and J by 6 bases, with 25 bases between them. CDR3 nucleotides: TGTGCCAGCAGTGAAGTTTGGGGCAGGGAAGGAAGGGACATCGAGCAGTACTTC. It specifies CASSEVWGREGRDIEQYF.

V usage is TRBV9 and J usage is TRBJ2-2, with 10 bases aligning to TRBD1. The CDR3 sequence is 14 residues long. Germline V CDR1 and CDR2: SGDLS, YYNGEE. J lost 2 bases, V lost 8 bases, and 3 bases had no gene match. CDR3: CASRDRGNTGELFF. CDR3 nucleotides: TGTGCCAGTAGGGACAGGGGCAACACCGGGGAGCTGTTTTTT.

The genes are TRBV18 and TRBJ1-3, with a possible D match to TRBD1 (6 bases). V was cut by 5 bases and J by 4 bases, with 18 bases left in between. In germline, CDR1 is KGHSH, CDR2 LQKENI. The CDR3 is 16 amino acids. The CDR3 sequence: CASSSEGGAGGNTIYF. For the CDR3, the DNA is TGTGCCAGCTCAAGTGAAGGGGGGGCGGGAGGAAACACCATATATTTT.

This clone is a singleton in its sample. This sequence joins TRBV7-6 and TRBJ2-3, with 9 bases that match TRBD2. V was pared by 3 bases and J by 2 bases, with 3 bases of the junction left unmatched. CDR1 SGHVS and CDR2 FNYEAQ come from the germline V gene. This CDR3 is built from 15 residues. The CDR3 is CASSFSGRTTDTQYF. Written as DNA, the CDR3 is TGTGCCAGCAGCTTTAGCGGGAGAACCACAGATACGCAGTATTTT.

This chain connects TRBV27 to TRBJ2-6, with a tentative D call TRBD2 (7 bases). The CDR3 loop spans 16 amino acids. V dropped 5 bases and J dropped 4 bases, with 15 bases sitting between them. CDR1 and CDR2 from the germline V gene are MNHEY and SMNVEV (reference sequence). The DNA for the CDR3 is TGTGCCAGCAGTAAAGGGGGGGCGCGCGGGGCCAACGTCCTGACTTTC. Translation gives CASSKGGARGANVLTF.

The chain is built from TRBV5-5 and TRBJ2-2; 7 positions match TRBD1. The J segment lost 2 bases and the V segment lost 2 bases, leaving 6 bases of the junction unmatched. The length of the CDR3 is 16 residues. Germline assignment: CDR1 SGHKS and CDR2 YYEKEE (reference sequence). DNA for the CDR3: TGTGCCAGCAGCTTAACGGACAGGACAAACACCGGGGAGCTGTTTTTT. The encoded protein is CASSLTDRTNTGELFF.

In this sample, this clone turned up once. The chain has TRBV19 and TRBJ1-2; 7 bases are a match to TRBD1. Germline CDR1 reads LNHDA; CDR2 reads SQIVND (reference sequence). This CDR3 has 14 amino acids. Trimming cost V 6 bases and J 1 base; bases outside gene matches: 5. CDR3 protein: CASSSGQNNYGYTF. As DNA, the CDR3 is TGTGCCAGTAGCTCGGGACAGAATAACTATGGCTACACCTTC.

The genes are TRBV7-9 and TRBJ1-1; D may be TRBD1 (5 bases). The CDR3 runs to 17 residues. Germline assignment: CDR1 SEHNR and CDR2 FQNEAQ (reference sequence). The V end was cut by 0 bases, the J end by 4 bases, with 18 bases between. The CDR3 loop is CASSLAPVGQVGTEAFF. CDR3 in DNA: TGTGCCAGCAGCTTAGCCCCCGTGGGGCAGGTTGGCACTGAAGCTTTCTTT. Complete variable domain (other parts from reference TRBV7-9 and TRBJ1-1): DTGVSQNPRHKITKRGQNVTFRCDPISEHNRLYWYRQTLGQGPEFLTYFQNEAQLEKSRLLSDRFSAERPKGSFSTLEIQRTEQGDSAMYLCASSLAPVGQVGTEAFFGQGTRLTVV.

V and J are TRBV5-4 and TRBJ2-7, with 12 bases that match TRBD2. The V and J ends lost 4 bases and 3 bases, in that order; junction bases with no gene match: 5. The CDR3 spans 15 residues. Germline CDR1 is SGHNT and CDR2 is YYREEE (reference sequence). The CDR3 DNA reads TGTGCCAGCAGCGATCGGACTAGCGGGGTCTACGAGCAGTACTTC. This codes for CASSDRTSGVYEQYF.

The CDR3 spells CASSPGLAGGPGEQYF. Here the CDR3 DNA reads TGTGCCAGCAGCCCGGGACTAGCGGGAGGGCCGGGAGAGCAGTACTTC. V gene TRBV7-8 combines with J gene TRBJ2-7, with 16 bases lining up with TRBD2. The CDR3 contains 16 residues. V gave up 5 bases and J gave up 7 bases; unmatched junction bases: 8. Germline V CDR1 and CDR2: SGHVS, FQNEAQ.

This clone showed up just once. The chain carries TRBV11-2 and TRBJ2-7; D possibly corresponds to TRBD1 (6 bases). Between the trimmed V and J ends, which lost 4 bases and 4 bases, there was a span of 8 bases. CDR1 is SGHAT, CDR2 FQNNGV, per germline. This CDR3 is built from 12 residues. The CDR3 loop is CASSSDRYEQYF. For the CDR3, the DNA is TGTGCCAGCAGCTCGGACAGATACGAGCAGTACTTC.

The V gene is TRBV9, the J gene TRBJ1-3; tentatively, D is TRBD1 (6 bases). This CDR3 has 17 amino acids. In germline, CDR1 is SGDLS, CDR2 YYNGEE. Deletions cut 4 bases from V and 0 bases from J, with 17 bases between. CDR3 in DNA: TGTGCCAGCAGCCCTAGACAGGTTCCTCTCTCTGGAAACACCATATATTTT. Amino acid sequence: CASSPRQVPLSGNTIYF.

This chain connects TRBV12-3 or TRBV12-4 to TRBJ1-1, with 8 positions matching TRBD1. The CDR3 has 13 residues. Losses at the gene ends were 6 bases for V and 3 bases for J; bases not matched to a gene: 3. CDR3 in amino acids: CASRRDRHTEAFF. Written as DNA, the CDR3 is TGTGCCAGCAGACGGGACAGGCACACTGAAGCTTTCTTT.

The chain carries TRBV4-1 and TRBJ2-7; 8 bases agree with TRBD2. The CDR3 consists of 13 residues. V was pared by 5 bases and J by 6 bases, with 6 bases of the junction left unmatched. In germline, CDR1 is MGHRA, CDR2 YSYEKL. In nucleotides, the CDR3 is TGCGCCAGCAGCAAAAGCGGGGGAGGCGAGCAGTACTTC. This translates into CASSKSGGGEQYF.

This chain connects TRBV6-5 to TRBJ2-7, with TRBD1 identical over 12 bases. With V trimmed by 6 bases and J by 5 bases, 8 bases remained unmatched. This CDR3 is 15 amino acids long. The germline V gene has CDR1 MNHEY and CDR2 SVGAGI. The CDR3: CASSWGDRGRHEQYF. The CDR3 region has the DNA TGTGCCAGCAGCTGGGGGGACAGGGGGCGTCACGAGCAGTACTTC.

The CDR3: CASSQGRQGARELFF. In nucleotides, the CDR3 is TGTGCCAGCAGCCAAGGCAGACAGGGGGCAAGGGAGCTGTTTTTT. The chain carries TRBV4-2 and TRBJ2-2, with 10 bases matching TRBD1. The CDR3 is 15 residues long. After removal of 1 base from V and 9 bases from J, the junction contained 5 bases not matched to a gene. The germline CDR1 and CDR2 sequences are LGHNA and YNFKEQ.

This rearrangement joins TRBV5-1 to TRBJ2-7; perhaps TRBD1 as D (5 bases). Trimming cost V 3 bases and J 5 bases, with 18 bases left between them. CDR3 length: 15 amino acids. CDR1 and CDR2 from the germline V gene are SGHRS and YFSETQ. CDR3 nucleotides: TGCGCCAGCAGCTCAAAGCCTGGGGCAGGAAACGAGCAGTACTTC. Amino acid sequence: CASSSKPGAGNEQYF.

The chain employs TRBV2 and TRBJ2-3, with 8 bases that match TRBD2. With V trimmed by 3 bases and J by 2 bases, 7 bases remained unmatched. CDR1 is SNHLY, CDR2 FYNNEI, per germline. The CDR3 covers 16 residues. CDR3 protein: CASSDIQRGITDTQYF. CDR3 coding DNA: TGTGCCAGCAGTGACATCCAGCGGGGGATCACAGATACGCAGTATTTT.